The present T cell receptor beta chain was sequenced within a study of blood T cell repertoires in COVID-19. CDR1 is LNHDA, CDR2 SQIVND, per germline (reference sequence). V lost 4 bases, J lost 8 bases, and 6 bases stayed unmatched. CDR3 size: 14 residues. This table comes from immunoSEQ multiplex PCR, and its TCRdb copy is limited to in-frame clones, with some not included. The table has fewer than 150,000 clones, roughly 85% seen once. The clonotype originates from a man in his fifties with acute or convalescent COVID-19. This chain uses TRBV19 with TRBJ2-1; TRBD2 agrees at 9 bases. Sequencing was done on a sample of peripheral blood. CDR3 protein: CASSSGGVYHEQFF. The CDR3 coding sequence is TGTGCCAGTAGTAGCGGGGGGGTTTATCATGAGCAGTTCTTC.